The 31 T cell receptor beta chains presented below share a single source sample, sequenced in a study of STAT3 mutations in large granular lymphocyte leukemia. Findings and caveats of the study: In T-cell large granular lymphocyte leukemia, about half of patients showed multiple immunodominant subclonotypes.

Their specific antigens are unknown. Sequencing used immunoSEQ multiplex PCR; TCRdb keeps in-frame clones, though not all of them. The sample yields 30,000 to 40,000 clones, 70% to 90% seen once. The sample consisted of peripheral blood mononuclear cells. The origin of the receptors is a man in his fifties or sixties with T-cell large granular lymphocyte leukemia. Some clones in this sample may be carry-over from other donors' samples.

The rearrangement links TRBV4-2 to TRBJ2-7; D call uncertain. V was shortened by 1 base and J by 0 bases, with 10 bases between the two germline ends. The CDR3 spans 15 residues. Germline CDR1 is LGHNA and CDR2 is YNFKEQ. CDR3 nucleotides: TGTGCCAGCAGCCAAGTCTTGGACGGCTCCTACGAGCAGTACTTC. This codes for CASSQVLDGSYEQYF.

V is TRBV30 and J is TRBJ2-1; the D is unclear. The CDR3 has 15 amino acids. The germline V gene has CDR1 GTSNPN and CDR2 SVGIG (reference sequence). Between the trimmed V and J ends, which lost 5 bases and 0 bases, there was a span of 14 bases. The DNA of the CDR3 is TGTGCCTGGTCCGGCACCTCAAGCTCCTACAATGAGCAGTTCTTC. Translation gives CAWSGTSSSYNEQFF.

The CDR3 DNA reads as TGTGCCAGCAGTCGGGACCGCCGAGATCCCTACGAGCAGTACTTC. Its protein product is CASSRDRRDPYEQYF. The chain links TRBV6-1 to TRBJ2-7; D tentatively reads TRBD1 or TRBD2 (5 bases each). This CDR3 has 15 amino acids. V was trimmed by 5 bases and J by 2 bases, leaving 16 bases between them. The germline gives CDR1 MNHNS, CDR2 SASEGT.

This chain uses TRBV4-2 with TRBJ2-7; D is perhaps TRBD2 (7 bases). The ends were cut back, 0 bases at V and 4 bases at J, with 13 bases in the middle. The V gene's germline CDR1 is LGHNA and CDR2 YNFKEQ. The CDR3 spans 15 residues. CDR3 bases: TGTGCCAGCAGCCAAGATGCGGGGGCCGCGTACGAGCAGTACTTC. This encodes CASSQDAGAAYEQYF.

V and J are TRBV7-2 and TRBJ1-2, with D uncertain. Germline loops: CDR1 SGHTA, CDR2 FQGNSA. Trimming pared 1 base from V and 7 bases from J, leaving 13 bases between. The CDR3 has 14 amino acids. The chain's CDR3 is CASSLDRNMGGYTF. CDR3 nucleotides: TGTGCCAGCAGCTTAGACCGCAATATGGGTGGCTACACCTTC.

The V and J genes are TRBV5-4 and TRBJ2-3; 11 nucleotides agree with TRBD2. The germline gives CDR1 SGHNT, CDR2 YYREEE (reference sequence). Trimming cost V 5 bases and J 5 bases; bases outside gene matches: 10. The CDR3 has 16 amino acids. Written as DNA, the CDR3 is TGTGCCAGCAGATCGGAGAGGCTAGCGGGGGGAGATACGCAGTATTTT. Amino acids: CASRSERLAGGDTQYF.

The chain couples TRBV5-1 to TRBJ2-5; weak D call: TRBD1 (5 bases). The CDR3 covers 14 residues. Germline V gene sequence: CDR1 SGHRS, CDR2 YFSETQ. Deletions cut 1 base from V and 5 bases from J, with 12 bases between. The CDR3 region is CASSLYAGWETQYF. The CDR3 nucleotides are TGCGCCAGCAGCTTGTATGCAGGGTGGGAGACCCAGTACTTC.

The chain recombines TRBV28 with TRBJ1-2; D gene unclear. The CDR3 is 13 amino acids. Germline CDR1 reads MDHEN; CDR2 reads SYDVKM. Trimming pared 2 bases from V and 5 bases from J, leaving 9 bases between. The CDR3 DNA reads as TGTGCCAGCAGTTTAGGCAGCTCTTATGGCTACACCTTC. Its protein product is CASSLGSSYGYTF.

CDR3 residues: CASSDQGFNEQYF. The CDR3 DNA reads as TGTGCCAGCAGTGATCAGGGGTTCAACGAGCAGTACTTC. The chain has TRBV6-6 and TRBJ2-7; perhaps TRBD1 as D (6 bases). V shed 5 bases and J shed 5 bases, with 13 bases lying between them. The germline CDR1 and CDR2 sequences are MNHNY and SVGAGI (reference sequence). The length of the CDR3 is 13 residues.

The rearrangement joins TRBV30 to TRBJ2-5; 8 positions agree with TRBD2. The CDR3 contains 16 residues. Trimming took 2 bases from V and 2 from J; bases not matched to a gene: 10. CDR1 is GTSNPN and CDR2 is SVGIG in the germline V gene (reference sequence). DNA for the CDR3: TGTGCCTGGAGTCCGGGGGTAGCGGGATTTCAAGAGACCCAGTACTTC. Residues: CAWSPGVAGFQETQYF.

This sequence joins TRBV4-2 and TRBJ2-7; D not resolved. Germline values: CDR1 LGHNA, CDR2 YNFKEQ. CDR3 length: 11 amino acids. Deletions cut 5 bases from V and 6 bases from J, with 8 bases between. CDR3 protein: CASSGQFEQYF. In DNA form, the CDR3 reads TGTGCCAGCAGCGGCCAGTTCGAGCAGTACTTC.

The V and J genes are TRBV5-6 and TRBJ1-6; D is perhaps TRBD1 (5 bases). Per germline, CDR1 SGHDT and CDR2 YYEEEE. CDR3 length: 14 residues. V dropped 4 bases and J dropped 6 bases, with 11 bases sitting between them. The CDR3 spells CASSPGHINSPLHF. DNA for the CDR3: TGTGCCAGCAGCCCCGGACACATTAATTCACCCCTCCACTTT.

The J gene is TRBJ2-3, the V gene TRBV7-9; 8 bases fit TRBD1. Germline assignment: CDR1 SEHNR and CDR2 FQNEAQ (reference sequence). J was trimmed by 7 bases and V by 4 bases; bases with no gene match: 4. The length of the CDR3 is 13 residues. The DNA for the CDR3 is TGTGCCAGCAGCTCCGGACAGGGAAATACGCAGTATTTT. Translated, it gives CASSSGQGNTQYF.

This sequence joins TRBV18 and TRBJ2-1; D is unresolved. Germline V CDR1 and CDR2: KGHSH, LQKENI. The CDR3 contains 13 residues. V shed 4 bases and J shed 9 bases, with 13 bases lying between them. The CDR3 loop is CASSRIPLTEQFF. The DNA for the CDR3 is TGTGCCAGCTCACGGATCCCCCTTACTGAGCAGTTCTTC.

The chain has TRBV5-1 and TRBJ2-7, with TRBD1 matching over 10 bases. This CDR3 has 15 residues. Trimming took 4 bases from V and 6 from J; bases not matched to a gene: 10. The germline gives CDR1 SGHRS, CDR2 YFSETQ. CDR3 bases: TGCGCCAGCAGCACGCAGGGACAGGGGCCCCTCGAGCAGTACTTC. It codes for CASSTQGQGPLEQYF.

The chain links TRBV5-5 to TRBJ1-5, with D tentatively TRBD1 (5 bases). The CDR3 runs 14 residues. The V and J ends lost 4 bases and 5 bases respectively, with 13 bases between them. Germline V gene lookup returns CDR1 SGHKS and CDR2 YYEKEE (reference sequence). CDR3 region: CASSTGLPDQPQHF. CDR3 in DNA: TGTGCCAGCAGCACGGGACTACCCGATCAGCCCCAGCATTTT.

V gene TRBV28 combines with J gene TRBJ1-2; tentative D call: TRBD1 (5 bases). V was pared by 3 bases and J by 3 bases, with 8 bases between. The CDR3 is 13 residues long. CDR1 is MDHEN and CDR2 is SYDVKM in the germline V gene. The CDR3 bases are TGTGCCAGCAGTTTGGCAGGGTACTATGGCTACACCTTC. Its protein product is CASSLAGYYGYTF.

This chain joins TRBV27 and TRBJ1-1; D is unclear. Germline CDR1 MNHEY, CDR2 SMNVEV (reference sequence). This CDR3 comprises 14 residues. V was cut by 3 bases and J by 1 base, with 9 bases left in between. The DNA for the CDR3 is TGTGCCAGCAGTTTCTCGACACGGAACACTGAAGCTTTCTTT. Its protein product is CASSFSTRNTEAFF.

V gene TRBV6-5 combines with J gene TRBJ2-7, with D possibly TRBD2 on 6 matching bases. Germline-derived CDR1 and CDR2 are MNHEY and SVGAGI. The V gene lost 5 bases and the J gene lost 1 base, with 12 bases spanning the gap. The CDR3 totals 14 residues. The CDR3 reads CASSAGGASYEQYF. The CDR3 coding sequence is TGTGCCAGCAGTGCCGGCGGGGCGTCCTACGAGCAGTACTTC.

The rearrangement joins TRBV5-1 to TRBJ2-1; D is perhaps TRBD1 (5 bases). CDR1 is SGHRS and CDR2 is YFSETQ in the germline V gene. Deletions cut 5 bases from V and 5 bases from J, with 8 bases between. There are 12 residues in the CDR3. CDR3 protein: CASRTANNEQFF. The DNA for the CDR3 is TGCGCCAGCAGGACAGCAAACAATGAGCAGTTCTTC.

The rearrangement uses TRBV5-4 and TRBJ1-6; 7 nucleotides agree with TRBD1. The CDR3 length is 14 residues. V dropped 2 bases and J dropped 10; count of bases not matched to a gene: 6. Germline values: CDR1 SGHNT, CDR2 YYREEE (reference sequence). CDR3 DNA sequence: TGTGCCAGCAGCTTACAGGGGCTTCAATCACCCCTCCACTTT. Protein sequence: CASSLQGLQSPLHF.

The chain combines TRBV6-1 with TRBJ2-7, with D perhaps matching TRBD1 or TRBD2 (6 bases each). CDR1 is MNHNS and CDR2 is SASEGT in the germline V gene. The CDR3 extends over 13 amino acids. The V end lost 5 bases, the J end lost 4 bases, and 12 bases lay between the germline ends. In DNA form, the CDR3 reads TGTGCCAGCAGTCCGACAGGAGGGTACGAGCAGTACTTC. Encoded protein: CASSPTGGYEQYF.

The rearrangement links TRBV5-4 to TRBJ2-1; 7 nucleotides line up with TRBD2. The V and J ends lost 0 bases and 0 bases, in that order; junction bases with no gene match: 3. The CDR3 totals 16 residues. The germline CDR1 and CDR2 sequences are SGHNT and YYREEE (reference sequence). This CDR3 reads CASSLAGGSSYNEQFF. CDR3 in DNA: TGTGCCAGCAGCTTGGCTGGCGGGAGCTCCTACAATGAGCAGTTCTTC.

The rearrangement links TRBV4-3 to TRBJ2-7, with D possibly being TRBD1 (6 bases). Germline loops: CDR1 LGHNA, CDR2 YSLEER. This CDR3 is built from 14 residues. Deletions cut 0 bases from V and 2 bases from J, with 8 bases between. As DNA, the CDR3 is TGCGCCAGCAGCCAAGAGGACAGTCCCTACGAGCAGTACTTC. Translated, it gives CASSQEDSPYEQYF.

This clone was detected once. The chain is built from TRBV5-1 and TRBJ2-1, with D possibly being TRBD1 or TRBD2 (5 bases each). CDR1 and CDR2 (germline): SGHRS, YFSETQ. Trimming cost V 4 bases and J 4 bases, with 21 bases left between them. The length of the CDR3 is 17 residues. DNA of the CDR3: TGCGCCAGCAGCCAACCCCCGGGGCTAGTGATGTACAATGAGCAGTTCTTC. It codes for CASSQPPGLVMYNEQFF.

This chain connects TRBV20-1 to TRBJ2-7; no definite D call. The CDR3 has 10 residues. Germline CDR1 DFQATT, CDR2 SNEGSKA (reference sequence). V was trimmed by 5 bases and J by 2 bases, leaving 4 bases between them. CDR3 loop: CSAGTYEQYF. The CDR3 DNA sequence: TGCAGTGCTGGTACCTACGAGCAGTACTTC.

The V gene is TRBV19, the J gene TRBJ1-2; D is possibly TRBD1 (6 bases). The CDR3 is made up of 13 amino acids. Trimming removed 6 bases at V and 1 base at J, with 9 bases between. Germline V gene data show CDR1 as LNHDA and CDR2 as SQIVND (reference sequence). The CDR3 bases are TGTGCCAGTAGGCGGACAGTTAACTATGGCTACACCTTC. This codes for CASRRTVNYGYTF.

This clone was counted once. The rearrangement joins TRBV5-8 to TRBJ2-5, with D unclear. The V and J ends lost 0 bases and 1 base respectively, with 10 bases between them. The CDR3 is 15 amino acids. The V gene's germline CDR1 is SGHTS and CDR2 YDEGEE. The CDR3 nucleotides are TGTGCCAGCAGCTTGGCATTTGACTCCCAAGAGACCCAGTACTTC. Translating gives CASSLAFDSQETQYF. Full variable domain (remainder filled in from reference TRBV5-8 and TRBJ2-5): EAGVTQSPTHLIKTRGQQATLRCSPISGHTSVYWYQQALGLGLQFLLWYDEGEERNRGNFPPRFSGRQFPNYSSELNVNALELEDSALYLCASSLAFDSQETQYFGPGTRLLVL.

The gene calls are TRBV2 and TRBJ1-5; D not certain. The V and J ends lost 5 bases and 3 bases respectively, with 11 bases between them. Looked up from germline, CDR1 is SNHLY and CDR2 is FYNNEI. This CDR3 is 14 amino acids long. CDR3 coding DNA: TGTGCCAGCAGTTGGGAGTCCCCCAATCAGCCCCAGCATTTT. The encoded protein is CASSWESPNQPQHF.

The chain recombines TRBV5-6 with TRBJ2-3; 7 nucleotides line up with TRBD2. This CDR3 comprises 16 residues. Germline V gene sequence: CDR1 SGHDT, CDR2 YYEEEE. J gave up 2 bases and V 0 bases, and 6 bases lay outside the gene matches. CDR3 protein: CASSLGSGQNTDTQYF. CDR3 nucleotides: TGTGCCAGCAGCTTGGGTAGCGGGCAAAACACAGATACGCAGTATTTT.

V and J are TRBV18 and TRBJ1-1; D is possibly TRBD1 (5 bases). The V gene's germline CDR1 is KGHSH and CDR2 LQKENI. The CDR3 covers 15 residues. V lost 2 bases and J 3 bases, leaving 13 bases between the germline ends. The CDR3 reads CASSPLQGWDTEAFF. DNA for the CDR3: TGTGCCAGCTCACCATTGCAGGGTTGGGACACTGAAGCTTTCTTT.